This T cell receptor (beta chain) was retrieved from a study of Tregs in tolerant kidney transplant recipients. Deletions cut 6 bases from V and 4 bases from J, with 11 bases between. Germline CDR1 is MNHEY and CDR2 is SMNVEV (reference sequence). The CDR3 is made up of 13 amino acids. The nonmyeloablative bone marrow transplants came from related graft donors, with transient mixed chimerism. Unstimulated regulatory T cells (CD4+CD25+CD127-), CD4+CD25- non-regulatory cells, CD4 and CD8 cells were FACS-sorted from thawed PBMCs. A note on this clone: The antigen remains undetermined.

Sequencing was performed with immunoSEQ multiplex PCR; in TCRdb, only in-frame clones are kept and a portion is missing. Of fewer than 95,000 clones listed, 93% were seen once; the top ten hold 1.5% to 2%. Study-wide results and limits: Nucleotide sequences could not be compared across some patients' samples due to primer changes. The small number of patients limits these findings pending further validation. Expanding Tregs on activated donor B cells appeared to best identify donor-specific TCRbeta clones.

This chain connects TRBV27 to TRBJ2-3; D is undetermined. Sequenced material: CD4+ T cells from blood (PBMCs), taken 12 months after the transplant. This receptor was taken from a human patient who received a combined kidney and bone marrow transplant. Some T cells may originate from the graft donor. This chain's CDR3 is CASSGSRSDTQYF. In DNA form, the CDR3 reads TGTGCCAGCAGCGGGTCCCGTTCAGATACGCAGTATTTT.